This is a list of T cell receptor beta chains from one sample in a study of OX40 agonist ivuxolimab in advanced cancers. Libraries were prepared by immunoSEQ multiplex PCR; TCRdb keeps only in-frame clonotypes and omits some of them. The repertoire holds about 58,000 clones, with roughly 88% as singletons. The starting material was CD4+ or CD8+ T cells sorted from blood, obtained in a trial of the OX40 agonist ivuxolimab. The receptors come from an adult with an advanced solid tumor such as melanoma, head and neck, liver or kidney cancer. Both conserved end residues are part of each CDR3. Fields, in order: V gene, J gene, D gene, clone size, CDR3 DNA, CDR3 protein. D genes are given only for firm matches. Size values are once, few and many counts, or a class for expanded clones, and some rows have none.

TRBV11-2,TRBJ2-5,NA,NA,TGTGCCAGCAGCTTATGGACACCTGGTGGGCAAGAGACCCAGTACTTC,CASSLWTPGGQETQYF
TRBV6-6,TRBJ2-5,TRBD2,NA,TGTGCCAGCAGTTACAGAGCGGGAGTGGGGACCCAGTACTTC,CASSYRAGVGTQYF
TRBV19,TRBJ1-5,NA,NA,TGTGCCAGTACCGACGGTAAGGGGTTCGATCAGCCCCAGCATTTT,CASTDGKGFDQPQHF
TRBV28,TRBJ1-2,TRBD1,few,TGTGCCAGCAAAAGGACAGGGTCGGGTGGCTACACCTTC,CASKRTGSGGYTF
TRBV15,TRBJ2-7,NA,NA,TGTGCCACCAGCAGAGATTTGGGGGCCTCCTACGAGCAGTACTTC,CATSRDLGASYEQYF
TRBV19,TRBJ1-5,NA,NA,TGTGCCAGCCAGGGTGCTCGAGTGAGCAATCAGCCCCAGCATTTT,CASQGARVSNQPQHF
TRBV6-6,TRBJ2-5,TRBD1,NA,TGTGCCAGCAGGGGACAGGGAGCGGAGACCCAGTACTTC,CASRGQGAETQYF
TRBV6-5,TRBJ1-3,NA,NA,TGTGCCAGCCGAAAATTGGGGTCTGGAAACACCATATATTTT,CASRKLGSGNTIYF
TRBV30,TRBJ1-5,NA,NA,TGTGCCTGGAGTGGAGTTGATCAGCCCCAGCATTTT,CAWSGVDQPQHF
TRBV29-1,TRBJ1-2,TRBD1,NA,TGCAGCGCATCGACAGGGGAAGACTATGGCTACACCTTC,CSASTGEDYGYTF
TRBV7-8,TRBJ2-5,NA,NA,TGTGCCAGCAGCTTATCCAGGGTTATCGAGACCCAGTACTTC,CASSLSRVIETQYF
TRBV28,TRBJ2-7,NA,NA,TGTGCCAGCAGAGGGGACTACGAGCAGTACTTC,CASRGDYEQYF
TRBV2,TRBJ2-1,TRBD2,NA,TGTGCCAGCAGCCGCGGGGGACCGGGACAGGGTAGACTAGCGGGAGACGTTGAGCAGTTCTTC,CASSRGGPGQGRLAGDVEQFF
TRBV18,TRBJ2-3,TRBD2,NA,TGTGCCAGCTCACTACTAGCGGGAGGAAGCTCAGATACGCAGTATTTT,CASSLLAGGSSDTQYF
TRBV28,TRBJ2-7,TRBD1,NA,TGTGCCACCGGAAACAGGGGTCGCGAGCAGTACTTC,CATGNRGREQYF
TRBV5-1,TRBJ2-7,TRBD2,NA,TGCGCCAGCAGCTCCTATCTGACTAGCGGGAGTGGGTCCTACGAGCAGTACTTC,CASSSYLTSGSGSYEQYF
TRBV30,TRBJ1-1,NA,once,TGTGCCTGGAGTAAGGGGGGGAGTGCTGAAGCTTTCTTT,CAWSKGGSAEAFF
TRBV6-1,TRBJ2-2,TRBD1,NA,TGTGCCAGCAGTGAAGGACAGGGGTTGACCGGGGAGCTGTTTTTT,CASSEGQGLTGELFF
TRBV28,TRBJ2-7,TRBD1,once,TGTGCCAGCAGCCGGGGACAGGGGGTTCTGGGCTACGAGCAGTACTTC,CASSRGQGVLGYEQYF
TRBV6-1,TRBJ2-1,NA,NA,TGTGCCAGCAGTGAAAAGGATTTTGAGCAGTTCTTC,CASSEKDFEQFF